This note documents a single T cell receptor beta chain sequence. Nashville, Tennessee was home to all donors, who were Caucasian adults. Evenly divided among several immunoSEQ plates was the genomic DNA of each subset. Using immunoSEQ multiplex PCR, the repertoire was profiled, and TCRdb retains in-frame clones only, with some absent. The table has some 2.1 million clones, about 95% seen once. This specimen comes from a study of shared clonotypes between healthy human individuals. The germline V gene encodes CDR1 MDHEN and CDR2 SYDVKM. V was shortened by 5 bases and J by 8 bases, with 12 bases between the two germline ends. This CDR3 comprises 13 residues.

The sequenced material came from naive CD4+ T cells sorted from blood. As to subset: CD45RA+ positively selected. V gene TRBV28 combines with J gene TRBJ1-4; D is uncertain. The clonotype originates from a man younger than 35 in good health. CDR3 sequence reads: CASSPPRDEKLFF. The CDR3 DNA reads TGTGCCAGCAGTCCGCCGAGAGACGAAAAACTGTTTTTT.